The 23 T cell receptor beta chains below were found in one sample sequenced in a study of a mutant IDH1 vaccine in newly diagnosed glioma. These receptors' targets are unknown. Libraries were prepared by immunoSEQ multiplex PCR; TCRdb keeps only in-frame clonotypes and omits some of them. The repertoire holds roughly 60,000 clones, approximately 84% seen once, with over 4% in the top ten. Time point noted: week 23, last vaccination. Each dose of the vaccine consisted of 300 ug of mutant IDH1 20-mer peptide, with topical imiquimod. The material was PBMCs, obtained from a glioma patient whose treatment included an IDH1 peptide vaccine. The receptors come from a man younger than 40 with glioma.

The gene calls are TRBV6-1 and TRBJ1-3; tentatively, D is TRBD1 (5 bases). Trimming left V 2 bases short and J 5 bases short, with 7 bases between. The germline V gene has CDR1 MNHNS and CDR2 SASEGT. The CDR3 totals 13 residues. CDR3 DNA sequence: TGTGCCAGCAGTGAAAACAGGAGAAACACCATATATTTT. Translation: CASSENRRNTIYF.

The chain is built from TRBV29-1 and TRBJ2-2; 9 nucleotides agree with TRBD1. The junction had 10 bases not matched to a gene; V was cut back by 3 bases and J by 2 bases. This CDR3 comprises 17 residues. The germline V gene encodes CDR1 SQVTM and CDR2 ANQGSEA. Written as DNA, the CDR3 is TGCAGCGTTGACCGTAGTCAGGACAGGGGCAACACCGGGGAGCTGTTTTTT. Translated, it gives CSVDRSQDRGNTGELFF.

This clone was found a few times. The V and J genes are TRBV11-2 and TRBJ1-1; D remains ambiguous. V was clipped by 2 bases and J by 0 bases, with 7 bases between them. Looked up from germline, CDR1 is SGHAT and CDR2 is FQNNGV. The CDR3 is 14 residues long. The CDR3 protein is CASSLRFMNTEAFF. DNA for the CDR3: TGTGCCAGCAGCTTAAGGTTCATGAACACTGAAGCTTTCTTT. Full variable domain (missing parts from reference TRBV11-2 and TRBJ1-1): EAGVAQSPRYKIIEKRQSVAFWCNPISGHATLYWYQQILGQGPKLLIQFQNNGVVDDSQLPKDRFSAERLKGVDSTLKIQPAKLEDSAVYLCASSLRFMNTEAFFGQGTRLTVV.

The chain has TRBV5-4 and TRBJ2-5; D remains ambiguous. This CDR3 comprises 12 residues. The germline V gene encodes CDR1 SGHNT and CDR2 YYREEE (reference sequence). Trimming removed 3 bases from V and 5 bases from J, with 8 bases in between. DNA of the CDR3: TGTGCCAGCAGCTCAGGTCTTGAGACCCAGTACTTC. Protein sequence: CASSSGLETQYF. Variable domain in full (rest from reference TRBV5-4 and TRBJ2-5): ETGVTQSPTHLIKTRGQQVTLRCSSQSGHNTVSWYQQALGQGPQFIFQYYREEENGRGNFPPRFSGLQFPNYSSELNVNALELDDSALYLCASSSGLETQYFGPGTRLLVL.

A single count supports this clone. The CDR3 DNA follows: TGTGCCAGTAGTACCGCCGGGTGGCACTACGAGCAGTACTTC. Translating it yields CASSTAGWHYEQYF. This chain links TRBV19 with TRBJ2-7, with no clear D. Trimming left V 4 bases short and J 3 bases short, with 13 bases between. The germline gives CDR1 LNHDA, CDR2 SQIVND (reference sequence). The length of the CDR3 is 14 residues.

The rearrangement uses TRBV29-1 and TRBJ2-1; TRBD2 aligns across 12 bases. The V gene's germline CDR1 is SQVTM and CDR2 ANQGSEA. The V segment lost 4 bases and the J segment 1 base; nucleotides outside the gene matches: 11. The CDR3 covers 18 residues. The CDR3 DNA reads TGCAGCGTTGGGAGACTCGGACTAGCGGGGTTATCCTACAATGAGCAGTTCTTC. Residues: CSVGRLGLAGLSYNEQFF.

The gene calls are TRBV5-6 and TRBJ1-1; D gene unclear. This CDR3 has 17 residues. The V gene's germline CDR1 is SGHDT and CDR2 YYEEEE. Trimming took off 2 bases at V and 6 bases at J, with 23 bases between the two ends. CDR3 sequence reads: CASSLPSGIQQTAEAFF. Written as DNA, the CDR3 is TGTGCCAGCAGCTTACCCTCCGGGATTCAACAGACCGCTGAAGCTTTCTTT.

The chain links TRBV30 to TRBJ2-7; D call uncertain. V lost 0 bases, J lost 2 bases, and 11 bases lay in between. Germline V gives CDR1 GTSNPN, CDR2 SVGIG (reference sequence). The length of the CDR3 is 14 residues. CDR3 amino acids: CAWSVNSATYEQYF. The CDR3 DNA reads as TGTGCCTGGAGTGTGAACAGCGCGACCTACGAGCAGTACTTC.

The J gene is TRBJ1-1, the V gene TRBV11-2; D is perhaps TRBD1 (6 bases). CDR3 size: 15 residues. Germline CDR1 reads SGHAT; CDR2 reads FQNNGV. V was cut by 5 bases and J by 3 bases, with 16 bases left in between. CDR3 nucleotide sequence: TGTGCCAGCAGCCCTACTACAGGGATCGACACTGAAGCTTTCTTT. Amino acids: CASSPTTGIDTEAFF.

The V gene is TRBV7-8, the J gene TRBJ2-7, with D possibly matching TRBD1 (6 bases). CDR3 length: 14 residues. Germline CDR1 is SGHVS and CDR2 is FQNEAQ. V lost 5 bases to trimming and J lost 2 bases, with 13 bases between them. The CDR3 nucleotides read TGTGCCAGCAGCGCTTCGGGACATACCTACGAGCAGTACTTC. This codes for CASSASGHTYEQYF.

In nucleotides, the CDR3 is TGTGCCAGCAGTTCCGACAGGGGCCTCACAGATACGCAGTATTTT. This codes for CASSSDRGLTDTQYF. The V and J genes are TRBV7-9 and TRBJ2-3, with 8 bases matching TRBD1. The CDR3 contains 15 residues. V dropped 6 bases and J dropped 2; count of bases not matched to a gene: 7. Germline V gene data show CDR1 as SEHNR and CDR2 as FQNEAQ (reference sequence).

The chain has TRBV5-8 and TRBJ2-2; TRBD1 might be the D (5 bases). Germline-derived CDR1 and CDR2 are SGHTS and YDEGEE. Trimming stripped 5 bases from V and 2 bases from J, with 13 bases between. CDR3 length: 15 residues. The CDR3 nucleotides are TGTGCCAGCAGGAGACAGTTGACTAACACCGGGGAGCTGTTTTTT. It translates to CASRRQLTNTGELFF.

The CDR3 nucleotides are TGTGCCAGCAGCTTAACCGGGACAGCCAACACTGAAGCTTTCTTT. This codes for CASSLTGTANTEAFF. This chain joins TRBV7-9 and TRBJ1-1; 7 bases map to TRBD1. CDR1 SEHNR and CDR2 FQNEAQ come from the germline V gene (reference sequence). The CDR3 has 15 residues. V dropped 2 bases and J dropped 2; count of bases not matched to a gene: 5.

This clone was seen only a few times. The rearrangement links TRBV19 to TRBJ1-5; 10 bases agree with TRBD1. The CDR3 has 19 amino acids. V lost 4 bases to trimming and J lost 0 bases; unmatched junction nucleotides: 12. Germline V CDR1 and CDR2: LNHDA, SQIVND (reference sequence). For the CDR3, the DNA is TGTGCCAGTAGTACTAGACAGGGGGCCTCAATGTATAGCAATCAGCCCCAGCATTTT. Its protein is CASSTRQGASMYSNQPQHF.

V usage is TRBV5-1 and J usage is TRBJ2-3; no clear D gene. The CDR3 has 13 amino acids. Germline lookup yields CDR1 SGHRS and CDR2 YFSETQ. V lost 5 bases, J lost 0 bases, and 7 bases lay in between. DNA for the CDR3: TGCGCCAGCAGACTCGCTAGCACAGATACGCAGTATTTT. This sequence encodes CASRLASTDTQYF.

This clone was detected a few times. The J gene is TRBJ2-2, the V gene TRBV5-4, with D possibly matching TRBD2 (6 bases). V lost 2 bases to trimming and J lost 6 bases, with 8 bases between them. The CDR3 runs 13 residues. Per germline, CDR1 SGHNT and CDR2 YYREEE (reference sequence). The CDR3 region is CASSFAGPGELFF. In DNA, the CDR3 is TGTGCCAGCAGCTTTGCGGGGCCCGGGGAGCTGTTTTTT.

J is TRBJ2-7 and V is TRBV15; 10 bases match TRBD1. Trimming removed 3 bases from V and 2 bases from J; junction bases left unmatched: 4. The CDR3 spans 15 residues. CDR1 and CDR2 (germline): LNHNV, YYDKDF (reference sequence). CDR3 sequence (DNA): TGTGCCACCAGCAGGGCCGGGACAGGGGCCTACGAGCAGTACTTC. It specifies CATSRAGTGAYEQYF. Variable domain in full (rest from reference TRBV15 and TRBJ2-7): DAMVIQNPRYQVTQFGKPVTLSCSQTLNHNVMYWYQQKSSQAPKLLFHYYDKDFNNEADTPDNFQSRRPNTSFCFLDIRSPGLGDTAMYLCATSRAGTGAYEQYFGPGTRLTVT.

This clone was detected only a few times. The rearrangement links TRBV7-2 to TRBJ1-6, with D tentatively TRBD1 (5 bases). Germline loops: CDR1 SGHTA, CDR2 FQGNSA. CDR3 length equals 14 residues. Trimming removed 5 bases from V and 10 bases from J, with 15 bases in between. CDR3 in amino acids: CASSMTAGGSPLHF. As DNA, the CDR3 is TGTGCCAGCAGCATGACAGCCGGGGGGTCACCCCTCCACTTT.

The CDR3: CASSTYQGQGSGNTIYF. In DNA form, the CDR3 reads TGCGCCAGCAGCACGTATCAGGGTCAGGGCTCTGGAAACACCATATATTTT. V usage is TRBV4-1 and J usage is TRBJ1-3; D might be TRBD1 (5 bases). The CDR3 loop spans 17 amino acids. V lost 5 bases to trimming and J lost 0 bases, with 17 bases between them. Germline CDR1 reads MGHRA; CDR2 reads YSYEKL.

The rearrangement joins TRBV7-9 to TRBJ2-1; D is ambiguous. V lost 1 base and J lost 5, with 12 bases in between. This CDR3 is 15 amino acids long. In germline, CDR1 is SEHNR, CDR2 FQNEAQ (reference sequence). The CDR3 DNA sequence: TGTGCCAGCAGCTTAGGTCAAAGTGGGGACAATGAGCAGTTCTTC. Residues: CASSLGQSGDNEQFF.

V is TRBV19 and J is TRBJ2-3; TRBD2 agrees at 8 bases. Germline CDR1 LNHDA, CDR2 SQIVND (reference sequence). The CDR3 length is 15 residues. After removal of 3 bases from V and 2 bases from J, the junction contained 4 bases not matched to a gene. CDR3 protein: CASSIGTRATDTQYF. The CDR3 DNA reads as TGTGCCAGTAGTATCGGGACTAGGGCCACAGATACGCAGTATTTT. The entire variable domain, with the rest obtained from reference TRBV19 and TRBJ2-3, is as follows: DGGITQSPKYLFRKEGQNVTLSCEQNLNHDAMYWYRQDPGQGLRLIYYSQIVNDFQKGDIAEGYSVSREKKESFPLTVTSAQKNPTAFYLCASSIGTRATDTQYFGPGTRLTVL.

This sequence joins TRBV5-6 and TRBJ1-6, with 7 bases identical to TRBD1. V shed 4 bases and J 4 bases; nucleotides not matched to a gene: 8. This CDR3 spans 16 amino acids. The germline gives CDR1 SGHDT, CDR2 YYEEEE. CDR3 residues: CASSPPPGQYNSPLHF. In DNA form, the CDR3 reads TGTGCCAGCAGCCCACCACCGGGACAGTATAATTCACCCCTCCACTTT.

This clone has only a few counts. V usage is TRBV9 and J usage is TRBJ1-4; 8 nucleotides line up with TRBD1. Germline-derived CDR1 and CDR2 are SGDLS and YYNGEE. Losses at the gene ends were 4 bases for V and 7 bases for J; bases not matched to a gene: 12. The CDR3 has 16 residues. CDR3: CASSISQQGAREKLFF. The CDR3 DNA is TGTGCCAGCAGCATTAGCCAGCAGGGGGCGCGTGAAAAACTGTTTTTT. Supplemented by reference TRBV9 and TRBJ1-4, the full variable domain reads DSGVTQTPKHLITATGQRVTLRCSPRSGDLSVYWYQQSLDQGLQFLIQYYNGEERAKGNILERFSAQQFPDLHSELNLSSLELGDSALYFCASSISQQGAREKLFFGSGTQLSVL.